Reported below is one T cell receptor (beta chain). Other DNA sequences in the sample encode the same CDR3. This table comes from immunoSEQ multiplex PCR, and its TCRdb copy is limited to in-frame clones, with some not included. Among roughly 360,000 clones, around 87% were seen once, and the ten largest hold approximately 1%. This specimen comes from a study of blood T cell repertoires in COVID-19. Study-level background: Sample material is recorded as cDNA or gDNA derived from T cells, B-cell-depleted T cells, or PBMCs.

Trimming took 5 bases from V and 0 from J; bases not matched to a gene: 4. The CDR3 length is 14 residues. Germline V lookup: CDR1 SGHRS, CDR2 YFSETQ. Sequences were obtained from PBMCs or T cells enriched from blood (not recorded which). This sequence joins TRBV5-1 and TRBJ1-1, with 7 bases lining up with TRBD1. The receptor was isolated from a woman aged 25 to 39 with acute COVID-19. CDR3 protein: CASSRDSLNTEAFF. CDR3 coding DNA: TGCGCCAGCAGTCGGGACAGCCTGAACACTGAAGCTTTCTTT.